These 6 T cell receptor beta chains originate from one sample sequenced in a study of shared clonotypes between healthy human individuals. TCRdb's copy holds only in-frame clones and misses some; the assay was immunoSEQ multiplex PCR. Of approximately 2,000,000 clones in the sample, less than 95% were seen once. Sequencing was carried out using naive CD4+ T cells from PBMCs. Documented subset: CD45RA+ positively selected. These receptors originate from a man younger than 35 in good health. Some clones in this sample may be carry-over from other donors' samples.

The chain recombines TRBV4-2 with TRBJ1-3; D may be TRBD1 (5 bases). This CDR3 comprises 17 residues. CDR1 is LGHNA, CDR2 YNFKEQ, per germline. Trimming removed 1 base at V and 0 bases at J, with 13 bases between. CDR3 nucleotide sequence: TGTGCCAGCAGCCAAGCGACAGCGGGGCTCTCTGGAAACACCATATATTTT. Protein sequence: CASSQATAGLSGNTIYF.

The sample holds one count of this clone. This rearrangement joins TRBV28 to TRBJ1-1, with D possibly TRBD1 on 5 matching bases. This CDR3 is built from 14 residues. The germline V and J ends were trimmed by 8 bases and 8 bases, with 21 bases remaining between them. Germline lookup yields CDR1 MDHEN and CDR2 SYDVKM. This chain's CDR3 is CASRTGGLLGEAFF. Here the CDR3 DNA reads TGTGCCAGCCGGACCGGGGGACTCTTGGGGGAAGCTTTCTTT.

V gene TRBV18 combines with J gene TRBJ2-1; 7 bases match TRBD1. Germline lookup yields CDR1 KGHSH and CDR2 LQKENI. V lost 6 bases to trimming and J lost 6 bases; unmatched junction nucleotides: 14. This CDR3 contains 16 residues. The CDR3, as DNA: TGTGCCAGCTCTGATTCTCCGGGACAGCGCTTCAATGAGCAGTTCTTC. It is translated as CASSDSPGQRFNEQFF.

The chain is built from TRBV6-6 and TRBJ1-1; D perhaps matches TRBD1 (6 bases). The CDR3 is made up of 14 amino acids. Germline V gene data show CDR1 as MNHNY and CDR2 as SVGAGI (reference sequence). Trimming pared 4 bases from V and 3 bases from J, leaving 12 bases between. DNA of the CDR3: TGTGCCAGCAGTTTTCAGGGGAGGGACACTGAAGCTTTCTTT. Translation gives CASSFQGRDTEAFF.

This sequence joins TRBV5-4 and TRBJ2-5; 7 bases map to TRBD2. CDR1 and CDR2 (germline): SGHNT, YYREEE (reference sequence). This CDR3 contains 15 residues. J was trimmed by 1 base and V by 4 bases; bases with no gene match: 7. The CDR3 here is CASSTTGRIQETQYF. The CDR3 DNA follows: TGTGCCAGCAGCACCACCGGGAGGATCCAAGAGACCCAGTACTTC.

The chain combines TRBV4-2 with TRBJ2-7, with 8 bases lining up with TRBD1. The V gene end was trimmed by 4 bases and the J gene end by 5 bases; junction bases not matched to a gene: 7. Germline V gene data show CDR1 as LGHNA and CDR2 as YNFKEQ. CDR3 size: 14 residues. CDR3 residues: CASSRRQGSNEQYF. CDR3 in DNA: TGTGCCAGCAGCCGCAGACAGGGGTCCAACGAGCAGTACTTC.